These T cell receptor beta chains were read from a single sample in a study of T cells in Graves' hyperthyroidism and ophthalmopathy. TCRdb reprocessed the multiplex PCR reads via MiXCR and lists one record per CDR3 protein. The table lists 560,000 or so distinct CDR3 sequences, 15% to 20% of them singletons. The sequenced sample consisted of blood. These receptors were obtained from a middle-aged man with Graves' ophthalmopathy. Both conserved end residues are part of each CDR3. D genes are given only for firm matches. Clone size is given for some rows only: seen once, a few or many times, or a class if the clone is expanded.

length	size	J	V	D	CDR3	DNA
15	NA	TRBJ2-7	TRBV5-1	NA	CASSHDAYRDHEQYF	TGCGCCAGCAGCCACGACGCTTACAGGGACCACGAGCAGTACTTC
14	NA	TRBJ2-1	TRBV12-3/TRBV12-4	TRBD2	CASSFFLAGNEQFF	TGTGCCAGCAGTTTCTTTTTAGCGGGTAATGAGCAGTTCTTC
15	NA	TRBJ2-7	TRBV5-4	TRBD2	CASSRDYGSSYEQYF	TGTGCCAGCAGCCGGGACTACGGATCCTCCTACGAGCAGTACTTC
13	many	TRBJ1-5	TRBV7-3	NA	CASSLSGGQPQHF	TGTGCCAGCAGCTTAAGCGGGGGGCAGCCCCAGCATTTT
15	few	TRBJ2-3	TRBV9	TRBD2	CASSVSGRATDTQYF	TGTGCCAGCAGCGTTAGCGGGAGGGCCACAGATACGCAGTATTTT
14	few	TRBJ1-2	TRBV5-1	NA	CASSLREGSAGYTF	TGCGCCAGCAGCTTGAGGGAAGGCTCCGCTGGCTACACCTTC
13	many	TRBJ1-1	TRBV3-1	TRBD1	CASSPLRGSEAFF	TGTGCCAGCAGCCCCCTCAGGGGGTCGGAAGCTTTCTTT
15	many	TRBJ1-4	TRBV7-8	TRBD1	CASSLGTGLNEKLFF	TGTGCCAGCAGCCTTGGGACAGGCCTTAATGAAAAACTGTTTTTT
12	few	TRBJ2-2	TRBV6-2/TRBV6-3	NA	CASKDLTGELFF	TGTGCCAGCAAGGATCTCACCGGGGAGCTGTTTTTT
11	few	TRBJ2-1	TRBV27	NA	CASSRMDEQFF	TGTGCCAGCAGTCGCATGGATGAGCAGTTCTTC
13	many	TRBJ1-1	TRBV7-9	NA	CASTKGGNTEAFF	TGTGCCAGCACCAAAGGGGGGAACACTGAAGCTTTCTTT
15	NA	TRBJ2-3	TRBV5-1	NA	CASSFQGLGTDTQYF	TGCGCCAGCAGCTTCCAGGGATTGGGCACAGATACGCAGTATTTT
16	NA	TRBJ1-2	TRBV7-2	TRBD1	CASRPGTGSSRGGYTF	TGTGCCAGCAGGCCCGGGACAGGGTCCTCTCGGGGTGGCTACACCTTC
18	NA	TRBJ2-2	TRBV4-1	TRBD1	CASSPTSGTGANTGELFF	TGCGCCAGCAGCCCAACCTCTGGGACAGGGGCGAACACCGGGGAGCTGTTTTTT
12	many	TRBJ2-7	TRBV12-3/TRBV12-4	NA	CASSRGRDEQYF	TGTGCCAGCAGTCGGGGAAGGGACGAGCAGTACTTC
21	many	TRBJ1-5	TRBV12-3/TRBV12-4	NA	CASSFFTLLGWTQYSNQPQHF	TGTGCCAGCAGTTTTTTTACCCTCCTAGGTTGGACACAATATAGCAATCAGCCCCAGCATTTT
16	many	TRBJ2-3	TRBV6-6	NA	CASSYISRGEADTQYF	TGTGCCAGCAGTTACATCTCTAGAGGGGAGGCGGATACGCAGTATTTT
14	few	TRBJ2-2	TRBV7-7	NA	CASSQFANTGELFF	TGTGCTAGCAGCCAGTTCGCGAACACCGGGGAGCTGTTTTTT
15	NA	TRBJ2-1	TRBV3-1	TRBD2	CASSRTSSDYNEQFF	TGTGCCAGCAGCCGGACTAGCTCCGACTACAATGAGCAGTTCTTC
13	NA	TRBJ2-3	TRBV19	TRBD2	CASSARGLVTQYF	TGTGCCAGTAGTGCTCGGGGACTAGTCACGCAGTATTTT
14	few	TRBJ2-7	TRBV18	TRBD2	CASSTTSGSYEQYF	TGTGCCAGCTCAACGACTAGCGGTTCCTACGAGCAGTACTTC
15	NA	TRBJ2-3	TRBV27	NA	CASSLLGSYTDTQYF	TGTGCCAGCAGTTTACTAGGGAGTTACACAGATACGCAGTATTTT
13	few	TRBJ1-1	TRBV19	NA	CASSIGERGKAFF	TGTGCCAGTAGTATAGGCGAGCGGGGTAAAGCTTTCTTT
16	NA	TRBJ2-3	TRBV2	NA	CASSPDRTPSTDTQYF	TGTGCCAGCAGTCCCGACAGGACCCCTAGCACAGATACGCAGTATTTT
13	few	TRBJ2-5	TRBV3-1	NA	CASSQSSIETQYF	TGTGCCAGCAGCCAAAGTAGCATAGAGACCCAGTACTTC
13	many	TRBJ2-5	TRBV28	TRBD1	CARAPHRGETQYF	TGTGCCAGAGCCCCCCACAGGGGAGAGACCCAGTACTTC
16	many	TRBJ1-1	TRBV5-1	NA	CASSPYRQVGNTEAFF	TGCGCCAGCAGCCCCTACCGACAGGTGGGGAACACTGAAGCTTTCTTT
17	NA	TRBJ2-1	TRBV7-6	NA	CASSSQGGGGIYNEQFF	TGTGCCAGCAGCTCCCAGGGGGGGGGCGGGATATACAATGAGCAGTTCTTC
15	many	TRBJ2-4	TRBV7-2	TRBD2	CASSLGLAKKNIQYF	TGTGCCAGCAGCTTGGGACTAGCGAAAAAAAACATTCAGTACTTC
16	many	TRBJ2-3	TRBV5-8	TRBD2	CASSLGVAGPTDTQYF	TGTGCCAGCAGCTTGGGGGTAGCGGGGCCCACAGATACGCAGTATTTT
14	NA	TRBJ1-2	TRBV29-1	TRBD1	CSAETGAAGYGYTF	TGCAGCGCAGAAACAGGGGCCGCCGGCTATGGCTACACCTTC
11	NA	TRBJ1-2	TRBV28	NA	CASRRSYGYTF	TGTGCCAGCAGGAGAAGTTATGGCTACACCTTC
14	NA	TRBJ1-5	TRBV30	NA	CAWSEGKGNQPQHF	TGTGCCTGGAGTGAAGGAAAGGGCAATCAGCCCCAGCATTTT
12	few	TRBJ2-1	TRBV7-9	NA	CASPRGDNEQFF	TGTGCCAGCCCGAGGGGAGACAATGAGCAGTTCTTC
16	NA	TRBJ2-3	TRBV4-1	TRBD2	CASSQVPSGVTDTQYF	TGCGCCAGCAGCCAAGTGCCTAGCGGGGTAACAGATACGCAGTATTTT
15	NA	TRBJ1-6	TRBV4-1	NA	CASSQVIGYNSPLHF	TGCGCCAGCAGCCAAGTTATAGGGTACAATTCACCCCTCCACTTT
15	NA	TRBJ1-3	TRBV27	TRBD1	CATRRTGGFGNTIYF	TGTGCCACCAGGAGGACAGGGGGTTTTGGAAACACCATATATTTT
13	many	TRBJ2-1	TRBV2	TRBD2	CASSEGTNNEQFF	TGTGCCAGCAGTGAGGGGACTAACAATGAGCAGTTCTTC
14	few	TRBJ2-7	TRBV20-1	TRBD1	CSARDRTGRHEQYF	TGCAGTGCTAGAGATCGGACAGGGCGACACGAGCAGTACTTC
13	many	TRBJ2-2	TRBV5-1	NA	CASSTFRTGELFF	TGCGCCAGCAGCACCTTCCGGACCGGGGAGCTGTTTTTT
13	NA	TRBJ2-1	TRBV7-8	NA	CASSLGRSSREFF	TGTGCCAGCAGCTTAGGTCGGTCGTCTCGGGAGTTCTTC
12	few	TRBJ1-1	TRBV20-1	NA	CSASTGSLEAFF	TGCAGTGCTTCGACAGGCTCGCTTGAAGCTTTCTTT
14	few	TRBJ1-1	TRBV20-1	NA	CSARAQGWATEAFF	TGCAGTGCTAGAGCCCAGGGCTGGGCCACTGAAGCTTTCTTT
15	many	TRBJ2-3	TRBV3-1	TRBD2	CASSQTSGGGDTQYF	TGTGCCAGCAGCCAGACTAGCGGGGGCGGCGATACGCAGTATTTT